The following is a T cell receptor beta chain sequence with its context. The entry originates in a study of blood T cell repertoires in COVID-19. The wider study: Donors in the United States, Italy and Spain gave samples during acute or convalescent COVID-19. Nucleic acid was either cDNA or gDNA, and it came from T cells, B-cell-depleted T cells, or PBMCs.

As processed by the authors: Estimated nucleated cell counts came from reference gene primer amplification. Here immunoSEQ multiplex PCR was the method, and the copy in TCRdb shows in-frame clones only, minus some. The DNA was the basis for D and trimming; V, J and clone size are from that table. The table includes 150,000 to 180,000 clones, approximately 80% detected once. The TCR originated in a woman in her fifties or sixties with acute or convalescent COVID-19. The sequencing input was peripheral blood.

For the CDR3, the DNA is TGTGCCAGGCAGGTACTGGATACGCAGTATTTT. This codes for CARQVLDTQYF. The rearrangement uses TRBV2 and TRBJ2-3; D remains ambiguous. Trimming shortened V by 9 bases and J by 6 bases, and 10 bases separated the two germline ends. Looked up from germline, CDR1 is SNHLY and CDR2 is FYNNEI. The CDR3 is 11 residues long.